The 26 T cell receptor beta chains listed next were all sequenced from one sample in a study of metastatic and nonmetastatic thyroid tumors. Thyroid surgery was performed in patients who had received no treatment beforehand. TCRdb reprocessed the PCR reads using MiXCR. In the table there are about 12,000 clones, approximately 35% of which are singletons. The specimen was tumor tissue. The receptors shown here come from a female donor with papillary thyroid cancer or a benign thyroid nodule (not recorded which). Some clones in this sample may be carry-over from other donors' samples.

This clone rates as medium-sized. The rearrangement links TRBV7-2 to TRBJ1-2; D perhaps matches TRBD1 (6 bases). The V and J ends lost 5 bases and 4 bases respectively, with 20 bases between them. The V gene's germline CDR1 is SGHTA and CDR2 FQGNSA. The CDR3 has 16 amino acids. The CDR3 region is CASSINPGGLGYGYTF. The CDR3 region has the DNA TGTGCCAGCAGCATAAACCCGGGGGGGCTCGGCTATGGCTACACCTTC.

Many counts were recorded for this clone. Given a much more abundant clone one base away, this may be a read error. The J gene is TRBJ1-5, the V gene TRBV19, with 10 bases aligning to TRBD1. This CDR3 is built from 12 residues. V shed 9 bases, J shed 9 bases, and the junction held 5 bases outside the gene matches. Germline CDR1 LNHDA, CDR2 SQIVND (reference sequence). The CDR3 loop is CASWTGGRPQHF. In DNA form, the CDR3 reads TGTGCCAGCTGGACAGGGGGTCGGCCCCAGCATTTT.

This clone was counted between two and nine times. A much larger clone lies a single base off, so this may be a read error. The chain uses TRBV7-2 and TRBJ2-2; 8 bases map to TRBD1. The CDR3 extends over 15 amino acids. J lost 5 bases, V lost 6 bases, and 8 bases had no gene match. CDR1 SGHTA and CDR2 FQGNSA come from the germline V gene. CDR3 sequence reads: CASRNSTGVTGELFF. In nucleotides, the CDR3 is TGTGCCAGCAGAAATTCGACAGGGGTGACCGGGGAGCTGTTTTTT.

In this sample, this clone is medium-sized (0.01 to 0.1%). V usage is TRBV19 and J usage is TRBJ2-2, with 7 bases aligning to TRBD1. The germline V gene has CDR1 LNHDA and CDR2 SQIVND (reference sequence). The CDR3 is 19 amino acids. V lost 5 bases to trimming and J lost 2 bases; unmatched junction nucleotides: 17. CDR3 residues: CASSEGEPVTGANTGELFF. The CDR3 coding sequence is TGTGCCAGTAGTGAGGGGGAACCAGTAACAGGGGCTAACACCGGGGAGCTGTTTTTT.

This clone rates as medium-sized (0.01 to 0.1%). The chain's CDR3 is CASSQGGGGTGELFF. The CDR3 nucleotides read TGTGCCAGCAGCCAAGGAGGAGGGGGGACCGGGGAGCTGTTTTTT. J is TRBJ2-2 and V is TRBV3-1; possibly TRBD1 or TRBD2 for D (6 bases each). In germline, CDR1 is LGHDT, CDR2 YNNKEL (reference sequence). The CDR3 runs to 15 residues. V gave up 1 base and J gave up 5 bases, with 11 bases separating them. The full variable domain, with the rest looked up from reference TRBV3-1 and TRBJ2-2, is DTAVSQTPKYLVTQMGNDKSIKCEQNLGHDTMYWYKQDSKKFLKIMFSYNNKELIINETVPNRFSPKSPDKAHLNLHINSLELGDSAVYFCASSQGGGGTGELFFGEGSRLTVL.

The chain recombines TRBV6-1 with TRBJ2-7, with no clear D. Germline V lookup: CDR1 MNHNS, CDR2 SASEGT. V was clipped by 2 bases and J by 3 bases, with 2 bases between them. The CDR3 consists of 11 residues. DNA for the CDR3: TGTGCCAGCAGTGAAATCTACGAGCAGTACTTC. Translated, it gives CASSEIYEQYF.

The chain couples TRBV20-1 to TRBJ2-1, with 11 bases identical to TRBD2. From germline, CDR1 is DFQATT and CDR2 SNEGSKA (reference sequence). V gave up 0 bases and J gave up 2 bases; unmatched junction bases: 3. CDR3 length: 16 amino acids. In nucleotides, the CDR3 is TGCAGTGCTAGAGATACACTAGCGGGGGCCTACAATGAGCAGTTCTTC. This gives the protein CSARDTLAGAYNEQFF.

The chain has TRBV4-3 and TRBJ2-3; D not certain. V gave up 5 bases and J gave up 6 bases, with 15 bases separating them. Per germline, CDR1 LGHNA and CDR2 YSLEER. CDR3 length: 14 residues. The CDR3: CASSERLAKDTQYF. The CDR3 nucleotides read TGCGCCAGCAGCGAAAGACTCGCTAAGGATACGCAGTATTTT.

This chain links TRBV11-3 with TRBJ2-2; TRBD1 or TRBD2 may be the D gene (5 bases each). Germline V lookup: CDR1 SGHNT, CDR2 YENEEA. Trimming took 5 bases from V and 2 from J, leaving 15 bases between them. CDR3 length: 16 amino acids. CDR3 loop: CASSEDGGSNTGELFF. In nucleotides, the CDR3 is TGTGCCAGCAGCGAAGATGGGGGATCTAACACCGGGGAGCTGTTTTTT.

The gene calls are TRBV20-1 and TRBJ1-1; no clear D gene. The CDR3 is 17 amino acids. Germline V lookup: CDR1 DFQATT, CDR2 SNEGSKA (reference sequence). Trimming left V 1 base short and J 0 bases short, with 18 bases between. The DNA of the CDR3 is TGCAGTGCTAGAGCCCAACCGGGTCAGAAGATGAACACTGAAGCTTTCTTT. Residues: CSARAQPGQKMNTEAFF.

The chain couples TRBV4-3 to TRBJ1-2, with 8 bases matching TRBD1. V was clipped by 2 bases and J by 4 bases; unmatched bases: 9. The CDR3 is 16 residues long. Per the germline V gene, CDR1 is LGHNA and CDR2 is YSLEER. The CDR3 spells CASSQTGGGQVYGYTF. The DNA of the CDR3 is TGCGCCAGCAGCCAAACAGGCGGGGGACAGGTCTATGGCTACACCTTC.

As to this clone: A junction end diverges from the germline sequence, so it may reflect a read error. V is TRBV19 and J is TRBJ2-2; 7 bases are shared with TRBD2. The CDR3 is 12 residues long. Germline V gene sequence: CDR1 LNHDA, CDR2 SQIVND (reference sequence). CDR3 sequence: CASIMVSGELFF. CDR3 nucleotide sequence: TGTGCCAGTATCATGGTGAGCGGGGAGCTTTTTTTT.

V gene TRBV28 combines with J gene TRBJ1-1; tentative D call: TRBD1 (6 bases). Germline V lookup: CDR1 MDHEN, CDR2 SYDVKM. The CDR3 has 11 residues. Trimming shortened V by 6 bases and J by 11 bases, and 13 bases separated the two germline ends. The CDR3 loop is CASSFHGQAFF. For the CDR3, the DNA is TGTGCCAGCAGCTTCCACGGACAGGCTTTCTTT.

A few counts support this clone. V is TRBV6-1 and J is TRBJ1-1; tentatively, D is TRBD1 (5 bases). The CDR3 totals 15 residues. Trimming cost V 5 bases and J 1 base, with 14 bases left between them. Germline-derived CDR1 and CDR2 are MNHNS and SASEGT. The CDR3: CASSSLPGGNTEAFF. In DNA form, the CDR3 reads TGTGCCAGCAGTTCCCTGCCGGGGGGGAACACTGAAGCTTTCTTT.

This clone is judged medium-sized. One end of the junction is discordant with germline, which a read error may explain. This chain uses TRBV2 with TRBJ2-7; TRBD2 agrees at 12 bases. Germline V lookup: CDR1 SNHLY, CDR2 FYNNEI. The CDR3 is made up of 16 amino acids. Here the CDR3 reads CASTTGGTSGGYAQYF. The CDR3 DNA is TGTGCCAGCACCACCGGAGGAACTAGCGGGGGGTACGCGCAGTACTTC.

At least ten counts were recorded for this clone. V gene TRBV13 combines with J gene TRBJ2-3, with TRBD2 identical over 16 bases. The germline CDR1 and CDR2 sequences are PRHDT and FYEKMQ (reference sequence). This CDR3 comprises 19 residues. V lost 5 bases to trimming and J lost 6 bases; unmatched junction nucleotides: 14. The CDR3: CASSLNPGLAGGPRDTQYF. CDR3 nucleotides: TGTGCCAGCAGCCTGAACCCGGGACTAGCGGGGGGGCCAAGGGATACGCAGTATTTT.

Note on this clone: A junction end diverges from the germline sequence, so it may reflect a read error. The chain carries TRBV9 and TRBJ2-3; 8 positions agree with TRBD2. The germline gives CDR1 SGDLS, CDR2 YYNGEE. This CDR3 spans 16 amino acids. In nucleotides, the CDR3 is TGTGCCAGCAGCGTTGGACATAGGACTAGCACAGATATGCAGTATTTT. Translation: CASSVGHRTSTDMQYF.

This clone was detected only a few times. The gene calls are TRBV13 and TRBJ1-2, with D possibly TRBD1 on 5 matching bases. There are 16 residues in the CDR3. Between the trimmed V and J ends, which lost 0 bases and 6 bases, there was a span of 17 bases. The germline CDR1 and CDR2 sequences are PRHDT and FYEKMQ (reference sequence). The CDR3 spells CASSLGSGTVGDGYTF. Here the CDR3 DNA reads TGTGCCAGCAGCTTAGGGTCCGGGACGGTTGGGGATGGCTACACCTTC.

There are a few counts of this clone. This sequence joins TRBV13 and TRBJ2-1; maybe TRBD2 (6 bases). The CDR3 is 18 residues long. Germline V gene data show CDR1 as PRHDT and CDR2 as FYEKMQ (reference sequence). V lost 2 bases, J lost 0 bases, and 17 bases lay in between. CDR3 loop: CASSLRGGGASSYNEQFF. In DNA, the CDR3 is TGTGCCAGCAGCTTAAGGGGCGGCGGGGCCAGCTCCTACAATGAGCAGTTCTTC.

This clone ranks as medium-sized. The CDR3 here is CASRMDSNQPQHF. The DNA of the CDR3 is TGCGCCAGCAGAATGGACAGCAATCAGCCCCAGCATTTT. The V call is TRBV5-1, the J call TRBJ1-5; no clear D. This CDR3 is built from 13 residues. The V gene lost 5 bases and the J gene lost 1 base, with 7 bases spanning the gap. The germline V gene encodes CDR1 SGHRS and CDR2 YFSETQ.

The chain couples TRBV28 to TRBJ2-2, with D perhaps TRBD2 (6 bases). Trimming pared 3 bases from V and 2 bases from J, leaving 13 bases between. The CDR3 is 16 residues long. CDR1 and CDR2 (germline): MDHEN, SYDVKM. The CDR3 DNA follows: TGTGCCAGCAGTTTGATGGGGGACTTTAACACCGGGGAGCTGTTTTTT. Protein: CASSLMGDFNTGELFF.

This clone was observed a few times. The chain is built from TRBV15 and TRBJ2-5; D may be TRBD1 (6 bases). This CDR3 spans 14 amino acids. CDR1 and CDR2 from the germline V gene are LNHNV and YYDKDF (reference sequence). The germline V and J ends were trimmed by 0 bases and 5 bases, with 10 bases remaining between them. The CDR3 coding sequence is TGTGCCACCAGCAGAGAGGGGGCTTGGGAGACCCAGTACTTC. Amino acids: CATSREGAWETQYF.

The rearrangement links TRBV9 to TRBJ2-1; D call uncertain. This CDR3 region has 17 residues. V shed 2 bases and J shed 1 base, with 16 bases lying between them. Germline assignment: CDR1 SGDLS and CDR2 YYNGEE. CDR3 sequence: CASSVSPRAASYNEQFF. DNA of the CDR3: TGTGCCAGCAGCGTCTCCCCCCGGGCGGCGTCCTACAATGAGCAGTTCTTC.

V is TRBV20-1 and J is TRBJ2-2; 13 nucleotides match TRBD2. The trim removed 6 bases at V and 0 bases at J, leaving 10 bases unmatched. Germline CDR1 is DFQATT and CDR2 is SNEGSKA (reference sequence). This CDR3 is 18 amino acids long. CDR3 bases: TGCAGTGCAAGACCCACTAGCGGGAGGGCCTCGAACACCGGGGAGCTGTTTTTT. This gives the protein CSARPTSGRASNTGELFF.

Relative to its sample, this clone is medium-sized. The chain has TRBV3-1 and TRBJ2-7; 13 bases fit TRBD2. After removal of 4 bases from V and 6 bases from J, the junction contained 6 bases not matched to a gene. The CDR3 spans 15 residues. Germline loops: CDR1 LGHDT, CDR2 YNNKEL (reference sequence). CDR3 DNA: TGTGCCAGCAGCCCCGGGACTAGCGGGATGAGCGAGCAGTACTTC. It translates to CASSPGTSGMSEQYF.

This clone is judged medium-sized. The chain has TRBV6-1 and TRBJ2-7, with TRBD1 identical over 10 bases. CDR3 size: 15 residues. Germline V CDR1 and CDR2: MNHNS, SASEGT. The ends lost 3 bases at V and 4 bases at J; junction bases unmatched: 6. The CDR3 coding sequence is TGTGCCAGCAGTGAGGAGACAGGGGGCAGATACGAGCAGTACTTC. It translates to CASSEETGGRYEQYF.